These 15 T cell receptor beta chains share one sample of origin, sequenced in a study of CD8 T cells in ankylosing spondylitis. TCRdb recomputed calls from the 5' RACE reads with MiXCR, one row per CDR3 protein. The sample has around 180,000 distinct CDR3 sequences; 15% to 20% are singletons. What was sequenced was blood, either unsorted or a sorted T cell fraction (not recorded which). The receptors stem from a male donor under 35 with ankylosing spondylitis or in good health (not recorded which).

This clonotype was seen a few times. The chain employs TRBV20-1 and TRBJ2-2; no definite D call. There are 13 residues in the CDR3. V lost 5 bases to trimming and J lost 0 bases, with 7 bases between them. Germline CDR1 DFQATT, CDR2 SNEGSKA (reference sequence). The DNA for the CDR3 is TGCAGTGCTCCCATGGCGAACACCGGGGAGCTGTTTTTT. The encoded protein is CSAPMANTGELFF.

This clonotype has a count of ten or more. This rearrangement joins TRBV20-1 to TRBJ2-1, with D perhaps matching TRBD2 (6 bases). This CDR3 has 14 residues. CDR1 is DFQATT, CDR2 SNEGSKA, per germline (reference sequence). V dropped 2 bases and J dropped 12 bases, with 20 bases sitting between them. CDR3 nucleotide sequence: TGCAGTGCTAGATTCCCCATTCTCGCGGAGGGGCAGTTCTTC. Protein: CSARFPILAEGQFF.

This clonotype was recorded many times. CDR3 sequence: CASSTSGARDTQYF. In DNA form, the CDR3 reads TGTGCCAGCTCTACTAGCGGGGCCCGTGATACGCAGTATTTT. The genes are TRBV6-2 or TRBV6-3 and TRBJ2-3; 10 bases are shared with TRBD2. Germline assignment: CDR1 MNHEY and CDR2 SVGEGT. The CDR3 is made up of 14 amino acids. The V segment lost 8 bases and the J segment 6 bases; nucleotides outside the gene matches: 8.

This clonotype occurred many times. The rearrangement joins TRBV11-2 to TRBJ2-3; 9 bases are a match to TRBD2. J lost 0 bases, V lost 5 bases, and 6 bases had no gene match. The CDR3 totals 16 residues. The V gene's germline CDR1 is SGHAT and CDR2 FQNNGV. The CDR3 sequence is CASSPLTSGSTDTQYF. In DNA, the CDR3 is TGTGCCAGCAGCCCTCTCACTAGCGGGAGCACAGATACGCAGTATTTT.

This clonotype was recorded at least ten times. The rearrangement joins TRBV29-1 to TRBJ2-3; tentative D call: TRBD2 (6 bases). The CDR3 has 12 residues. Germline V gene data show CDR1 as SQVTM and CDR2 as ANQGSEA. The CDR3 region is CARDSDTDTQYF. For the CDR3, the DNA is TGCGCCCGGGACTCCGACACAGATACGCAGTATTTT.

This clonotype was counted ten times or more. DNA for the CDR3: TGTGCCAGCAGTTCATCCAGTCCAGAGACCCAGTACTTC. Protein: CASSSSSPETQYF. V and J are TRBV12-3 or TRBV12-4 and TRBJ2-5; D gene unclear. CDR3 size: 13 residues. V lost 4 bases, J lost 4 bases, and 10 bases lay in between.

There are many counts of this clonotype. This chain uses TRBV28 with TRBJ2-7, with D possibly matching TRBD2 (8 bases). Germline loops: CDR1 MDHEN, CDR2 SYDVKM. V dropped 6 bases and J dropped 6 bases, with 15 bases sitting between them. The CDR3 totals 13 residues. The DNA of the CDR3 is TGTGCCAGCAGCCCGACAGGGACTAGCGAGCAGTACTTC. Translated: CASSPTGTSEQYF. Full variable domain (rest looked up from reference TRBV28 and TRBJ2-7): DVKVTQSSRYLVKRTGEKVFLECVQDMDHENMFWYRQDPGLGLRLIYFSYDVKMKEKGDIPEGYSVSREKKERFSLILESASTNQTSMYLCASSPTGTSEQYFGPGTRLTVT.

V is TRBV25-1 and J is TRBJ2-5; maybe TRBD1 (5 bases). The CDR3 has 15 residues. CDR1 and CDR2 (germline): MGHDK, SYGVNS. Trimming took off 2 bases at V and 2 bases at J, with 12 bases between the two ends. CDR3 amino acids: CASSEINKGQETQYF. CDR3 nucleotide sequence: TGTGCCAGCAGTGAAATAAATAAGGGGCAAGAGACCCAGTACTTC.

This clonotype was seen many times. The chain joins TRBV20-1 to TRBJ1-5; 10 nucleotides match TRBD1. Trimming at V came to 6 bases and at J to 3 bases, leaving 8 bases not matched to a gene. Per the germline V gene, CDR1 is DFQATT and CDR2 is SNEGSKA (reference sequence). The CDR3 sequence is 15 residues long. CDR3 region: CSAGDRGPHNQPQHF. As DNA, the CDR3 is TGCAGTGCCGGGGACAGGGGTCCCCACAATCAGCCCCAGCATTTT.

The chain is built from TRBV29-1 and TRBJ2-7; 12 bases line up with TRBD1. This CDR3 comprises 12 residues. Trimming at V came to 7 bases and at J to 9 bases, leaving 7 bases not matched to a gene. Germline values: CDR1 SQVTM, CDR2 ANQGSEA. The CDR3 region has the DNA TGCAGCGCAGGGACAGGGGGCAAGGGGCAGTACTTC. It translates to CSAGTGGKGQYF.

This clonotype was recorded many times. The rearrangement links TRBV7-9 to TRBJ2-1; possible D gene TRBD1, 5 bases. The germline V gene has CDR1 SEHNR and CDR2 FQNEAQ (reference sequence). CDR3 length equals 14 residues. V gave up 5 bases and J gave up 0 bases, with 8 bases separating them. The CDR3 region is CASSNRSSYNEQFF. CDR3 bases: TGTGCCAGCAGCAACAGGAGCTCCTACAATGAGCAGTTCTTC.

This chain connects TRBV6-2 or TRBV6-3 to TRBJ2-5; 12 nucleotides match TRBD2. This CDR3 spans 19 amino acids. V shed 5 bases, J shed 5 bases, and the junction held 18 bases outside the gene matches. Germline V CDR1 and CDR2: MNHEY, SVGEGT. CDR3 sequence reads: CASSVTPGLAGPSLETQYF. CDR3 coding DNA: TGTGCCAGCAGTGTTACACCGGGACTAGCGGGCCCTTCACTCGAGACCCAGTACTTC.

This clonotype was detected many times. V usage is TRBV18 and J usage is TRBJ2-1; TRBD1 might be the D (5 bases). V lost 3 bases and J 7 bases, leaving 19 bases between the germline ends. The CDR3 consists of 16 residues. Germline V gene data show CDR1 as KGHSH and CDR2 as LQKENI. The CDR3 coding sequence is TGTGCCAGCTCACCCAATGCAGGACAATCTGGAAATGAGCAGTTCTTC. This encodes CASSPNAGQSGNEQFF.

Many counts were recorded for this clonotype. This chain joins TRBV24-1 and TRBJ2-7, with D tentatively TRBD1 (5 bases). V lost 9 bases, J lost 2 bases, and 13 bases lay in between. In germline, CDR1 is KGHDR, CDR2 SFDVKD. The CDR3 spans 13 residues. The CDR3 loop is CATHGAVTYEQYV. The CDR3 DNA follows: TGTGCCACCCATGGGGCAGTCACCTACGAGCAGTACGTC.

This clonotype was picked up many times. DNA of the CDR3: TGTGCCAGCAGTTACTCGAGCAGGAGGGGAGATACGCAGTATTTT. This codes for CASSYSSRRGDTQYF. The V and J genes are TRBV6-2 or TRBV6-3 and TRBJ2-3; possible D gene TRBD2, 6 bases. V was pared by 0 bases and J by 5 bases, with 12 bases between. There are 15 residues in the CDR3. CDR1 is MNHEY and CDR2 is SVGEGT in the germline V gene.